This TCR beta chain comes out of a study of blood T cells in healthy people across ages. A J-beta primer mix and a sample-barcoded 5' primer were used in a second PCR of about 6 to 12 cycles. TCRdb reprocessed the 5' RACE reads with MiXCR, giving one entry per CDR3 protein. In the table there are 1.5 million to 2 million distinct CDR3 sequences, about 50% of which are singletons. Whole-study findings and limits: Researchers report that TCR beta diversity correlated strongly with naive T cell percentage.

The germline V and J ends were trimmed by 5 bases and 6 bases, with 10 bases remaining between them. The CDR3 covers 13 residues. Germline V gene data show CDR1 as SEHNR and CDR2 as FQNEAQ (reference sequence). As to this clonotype: Antigen specificity is unknown.

What was sequenced was blood. This TCR was sampled from a woman aged 40 to 50 in good health. The V call is TRBV7-9, the J call TRBJ1-4, with D uncertain. CDR3 loop: CASSPVNDEKLFF. The CDR3 DNA reads as TGTGCCAGCAGCCCCGTGAATGATGAAAAACTGTTTTTT.